The 29 T cell receptor beta chains below were found in one sample sequenced in a study of cytomegalovirus exposure and HLA in healthy donors. This table comes from immunoSEQ multiplex PCR, and its TCRdb copy is limited to in-frame clones, with some not included. The sample records 110,000 or so clones, over 75% being singletons. The source material was PBMCs. These receptors originate from a woman between 18 and 29 years old in good health and CMV-seronegative.

The CDR3 sequence: CAWSMARDEQFF. As DNA, the CDR3 is TGTGCCTGGAGTATGGCCCGGGATGAGCAGTTCTTC. This sequence joins TRBV30 and TRBJ2-1; D is unresolved. The V gene's germline CDR1 is GTSNPN and CDR2 SVGIG (reference sequence). Trimming removed 2 bases at V and 8 bases at J, with 10 bases between. The CDR3 loop spans 12 amino acids.

The chain employs TRBV18 and TRBJ1-2; 7 positions agree with TRBD1. The CDR3 loop spans 14 amino acids. Germline values: CDR1 KGHSH, CDR2 LQKENI. Germline trimming cut 4 bases from V and 3 bases from J; bases unmatched to any gene: 5. The CDR3 protein is CASSLRQGDYGYTF. Here the CDR3 DNA reads TGTGCCAGCTCACTAAGACAGGGCGACTATGGCTACACCTTC.

The rearrangement links TRBV28 to TRBJ1-1, with D maybe TRBD1 (5 bases). Germline CDR1 is MDHEN and CDR2 is SYDVKM. V was clipped by 5 bases and J by 2 bases, with 15 bases between them. The CDR3 covers 15 residues. The CDR3 sequence is CASSPDTDSNTEAFF. In DNA form, the CDR3 reads TGTGCCAGCAGTCCGGACACCGACAGTAACACTGAAGCTTTCTTT. Full variable domain (missing parts from reference TRBV28 and TRBJ1-1): DVKVTQSSRYLVKRTGEKVFLECVQDMDHENMFWYRQDPGLGLRLIYFSYDVKMKEKGDIPEGYSVSREKKERFSLILESASTNQTSMYLCASSPDTDSNTEAFFGQGTRLTVV.

The chain recombines TRBV7-9 with TRBJ1-4; D might be TRBD1 (6 bases). This CDR3 is built from 14 residues. Germline V gene sequence: CDR1 SEHNR, CDR2 FQNEAQ (reference sequence). Trimming shortened V by 5 bases and J by 7 bases, and 14 bases separated the two germline ends. The CDR3 bases are TGTGCCAGCAGCCACCCACAGGGCAGTGAAAAACTGTTTTTT. Translation gives CASSHPQGSEKLFF. The whole variable domain, remainder taken from reference TRBV7-9 and TRBJ1-4, is DTGVSQNPRHKITKRGQNVTFRCDPISEHNRLYWYRQTLGQGPEFLTYFQNEAQLEKSRLLSDRFSAERPKGSFSTLEIQRTEQGDSAMYLCASSHPQGSEKLFFGSGTQLSVL.

The chain couples TRBV5-1 to TRBJ2-1; the match to TRBD1 covers 9 bases. Germline assignment: CDR1 SGHRS and CDR2 YFSETQ. The CDR3 is 14 residues long. The junction had 8 bases not matched to a gene; V was cut back by 7 bases and J by 6 bases. The CDR3 spells CASRDGTGSNEQFF. CDR3 coding DNA: TGCGCCAGCCGGGACGGGACAGGGAGCAATGAGCAGTTCTTC.

This sequence joins TRBV10-3 and TRBJ2-1; 8 bases are shared with TRBD1. With 2 bases clipped from V and 9 bases from J, the junction kept 12 bases outside the gene matches. CDR1 and CDR2 from the germline V gene are ENHRY and SYGVKD. This CDR3 has 16 residues. The CDR3 DNA reads TGTGCCATCAGTGAGAATCCGACAGGGGTCCTAAGTGAGCAGTTCTTC. This gives the protein CAISENPTGVLSEQFF.

This clone was seen only a few times. The chain combines TRBV28 with TRBJ1-5, with D perhaps TRBD1 (6 bases). V gave up 5 bases and J gave up 6 bases, with 17 bases separating them. CDR3 length: 15 residues. The germline CDR1 and CDR2 sequences are MDHEN and SYDVKM. The CDR3 here is CASSPSTGYGQPQHF. The CDR3 bases are TGTGCCAGCAGTCCATCGACAGGATATGGTCAGCCCCAGCATTTT.

V gene TRBV6-6 combines with J gene TRBJ1-5; D is possibly TRBD1 (5 bases). The CDR3 length is 15 residues. Between the trimmed V and J ends, which lost 4 bases and 5 bases, there was a span of 15 bases. Germline loops: CDR1 MNHNY, CDR2 SVGAGI (reference sequence). DNA of the CDR3: TGTGCCAGCAGTTCTGGGGGAGGGCCCCATCAGCCCCAGCATTTT. As protein: CASSSGGGPHQPQHF.

This chain connects TRBV18 to TRBJ1-2; no clear D. The CDR3 covers 13 residues. Trimming stripped 3 bases from V and 8 bases from J, with 13 bases between. Germline-derived CDR1 and CDR2 are KGHSH and LQKENI. The CDR3 loop reads CASSPRESQGYTF. CDR3 nucleotide sequence: TGTGCCAGCTCACCCCGGGAGTCCCAAGGCTACACCTTC.

The V call is TRBV25-1, the J call TRBJ2-5, with D hard to call. The J call may not be correct, given that the DNA end is closer to TRBJ2-7. The CDR3 runs to 12 residues. The germline V gene has CDR1 MGHDK and CDR2 SYGVNS. CDR3 loop: CASSDRVSEQYF. DNA of the CDR3: TGTGCCAGCAGCGATCGGGTTTCCGAGCAGTACTTC.

This rearrangement joins TRBV30 to TRBJ2-7; the match to TRBD2 covers 8 bases. From germline, CDR1 is GTSNPN and CDR2 SVGIG (reference sequence). V lost 2 bases to trimming and J lost 1 base; unmatched junction nucleotides: 7. The CDR3 is 15 amino acids. CDR3 DNA: TGTGCCTGGAGTCCAGCGGGGGTTACATCCTACGAGCAGTACTTC. Amino acids: CAWSPAGVTSYEQYF.

V and J are TRBV7-7 and TRBJ2-7; 8 nucleotides agree with TRBD1. Germline loops: CDR1 SSHAT, CDR2 FNYEAQ (reference sequence). The ends lost 5 bases at V and 5 bases at J; junction bases unmatched: 5. The CDR3 contains 13 residues. The CDR3 nucleotides read TGTGCCAGCAGCACCGGACAGGGCGACGAGCAGTACTTC. It yields the protein CASSTGQGDEQYF.

V is TRBV5-1 and J is TRBJ2-1; TRBD2 matches 15 bases. The junction had 12 bases not matched to a gene; V was cut back by 3 bases and J by 5 bases. The germline CDR1 and CDR2 sequences are SGHRS and YFSETQ. The CDR3 totals 19 residues. CDR3 coding DNA: TGCGCCAGCAGCTGGGGACTAGCGGGGGGCAACCGGGGCCACAATGAGCAGTTCTTC. It translates to CASSWGLAGGNRGHNEQFF.

This clone has just one count. The gene calls are TRBV28 and TRBJ2-3, with 8 bases identical to TRBD2. Germline CDR1 reads MDHEN; CDR2 reads SYDVKM. Unmatched junction bases numbered 2, after V lost 6 bases and J lost 0 bases. The CDR3 runs 14 residues. CDR3 nucleotide sequence: TGTGCCAGCAGGGGCGGGGGGAGCACAGATACGCAGTATTTT. Amino acids: CASRGGGSTDTQYF.

This clone was counted only a few times. Different DNA sequences within this sample yield the same CDR3. The chain couples TRBV27 to TRBJ2-5; D is perhaps TRBD2 (6 bases). This CDR3 spans 13 amino acids. Trimming cost V 2 bases and J 4 bases, with 8 bases left between them. The germline CDR1 and CDR2 sequences are MNHEY and SMNVEV (reference sequence). The CDR3 DNA is TGTGCCAGCAGTTTAGGACTATTAGAGACCCAGTACTTC. Amino acid sequence: CASSLGLLETQYF.

J is TRBJ1-5 and V is TRBV2; unclear D gene. The V end lost 7 bases, the J end lost 4 bases, and 11 bases lay between the germline ends. CDR1 SNHLY and CDR2 FYNNEI come from the germline V gene. This CDR3 region has 13 residues. CDR3: CASNQRGNQPQHF. CDR3 DNA: TGTGCCAGCAACCAGCGAGGGAATCAGCCCCAGCATTTT.

This clone was seen only once. J is TRBJ1-5 and V is TRBV6-1; 7 positions match TRBD1. V shed 6 bases and J 3 bases; nucleotides not matched to a gene: 5. CDR1 and CDR2 (germline): MNHNS, SASEGT. This CDR3 has 14 residues. CDR3 in amino acids: CASSPGQFNQPQHF. In DNA, the CDR3 is TGTGCCAGCAGCCCGGGACAGTTCAATCAGCCCCAGCATTTT.

The genes are TRBV5-1 and TRBJ2-5, with 13 bases lining up with TRBD2. Trimming cost V 6 bases and J 5 bases; bases outside gene matches: 4. Germline CDR1 SGHRS, CDR2 YFSETQ. The CDR3 spans 14 residues. The CDR3 sequence is CASTTSGGAETQYF. The CDR3 DNA reads as TGCGCCAGCACCACTAGCGGGGGGGCGGAGACCCAGTACTTC.

V is TRBV27 and J is TRBJ2-7; D is possibly TRBD1 (6 bases). Germline CDR1 reads MNHEY; CDR2 reads SMNVEV (reference sequence). CDR3 length: 15 amino acids. V lost 5 bases and J 0 bases, leaving 14 bases between the germline ends. CDR3 loop: CASSPRQELSYEQYF. DNA of the CDR3: TGTGCCAGCAGTCCCAGACAGGAACTCTCCTACGAGCAGTACTTC.

This clone was seen a few times. This sample includes further DNA sequences coding for the same CDR3. The chain is built from TRBV2 and TRBJ1-2; 7 bases are shared with TRBD1. There are 12 residues in the CDR3. J lost 4 bases, V lost 5 bases, and 1 base had no gene match. Germline V gene lookup returns CDR1 SNHLY and CDR2 FYNNEI. In nucleotides, the CDR3 is TGTGCCAGCAGTCGGGACAGCTATGGCTACACCTTC. Protein product: CASSRDSYGYTF.

The rearrangement uses TRBV4-1 and TRBJ2-1; possibly TRBD2 for D (5 bases). Germline lookup yields CDR1 MGHRA and CDR2 YSYEKL. V lost 0 bases, J lost 15 bases, and 24 bases lay in between. The CDR3 totals 16 residues. CDR3 DNA sequence: TGCGCCAGCAGCCAAGATCTGACTAAAAGGGAACCTTTTCTGTTCTTC. It encodes CASSQDLTKREPFLFF.

This clone was counted between two and nine times. V gene TRBV7-3 combines with J gene TRBJ1-3; no definite D call. Germline V CDR1 and CDR2: SGHTA, FQGTGA. V was trimmed by 4 bases and J by 0 bases, leaving 7 bases between them. This CDR3 is 14 amino acids long. In DNA form, the CDR3 reads TGTGCCAGCAGCTCCCTGGCCTCTGGAAACACCATATATTTT. Protein: CASSSLASGNTIYF.

This rearrangement joins TRBV7-9 to TRBJ2-1, with 8 bases aligning to TRBD1. The CDR3 is 16 residues long. Germline trimming cut 4 bases from V and 4 bases from J; bases unmatched to any gene: 9. Per germline, CDR1 SEHNR and CDR2 FQNEAQ (reference sequence). The CDR3 spells CASSSSDREVYNEQFF. The CDR3 DNA sequence: TGTGCCAGCAGCTCATCGGACAGGGAAGTATACAATGAGCAGTTCTTC.

CDR3 DNA: TGTGCCAGCAGCCCGCGACTAGCGAAGAAGACCCAGTACTTC. It translates to CASSPRLAKKTQYF. The rearrangement uses TRBV13 and TRBJ2-5, with TRBD2 matching 8 bases. This CDR3 has 14 amino acids. With V trimmed by 5 bases and J by 6 bases, 8 bases remained unmatched. Germline V gene data show CDR1 as PRHDT and CDR2 as FYEKMQ (reference sequence). Filled out from reference TRBV13 and TRBJ2-5, the complete variable domain reads AAGVIQSPRHLIKEKRETATLKCYPIPRHDTVYWYQQGPGQDPQFLISFYEKMQSDKGSIPDRFSAQQFSDYHSELNMSSLELGDSALYFCASSPRLAKKTQYFGPGTRLLVL.

The chain combines TRBV27 with TRBJ1-2; 8 nucleotides match TRBD1. Unmatched junction bases numbered 6, after V lost 4 bases and J lost 2 bases. Germline V gene data show CDR1 as MNHEY and CDR2 as SMNVEV (reference sequence). This CDR3 comprises 15 residues. The CDR3 region has the DNA TGTGCCAGCAGTTACCGTACAGGGGGGAACTATGGCTACACCTTC. Protein product: CASSYRTGGNYGYTF.

The genes are TRBV6-5 and TRBJ2-7, with D perhaps matching TRBD1 (6 bases). Between the trimmed V and J ends, which lost 4 bases and 2 bases, there was a span of 12 bases. The length of the CDR3 is 14 residues. Germline-derived CDR1 and CDR2 are MNHEY and SVGAGI. The CDR3 coding sequence is TGTGCCAGCAGTTCCGACAGGCCTCCCTACGAGCAGTACTTC. Residues: CASSSDRPPYEQYF.

The V and J genes are TRBV5-1 and TRBJ2-7, with TRBD2 matching over 10 bases. Germline loops: CDR1 SGHRS, CDR2 YFSETQ. The CDR3 totals 16 residues. The J segment lost 3 bases and the V segment lost 3 bases, leaving 9 bases of the junction unmatched. For the CDR3, the DNA is TGCGCCAGCAGCTCGGGAGCGGGGGGGCTTGGCTACGAGCAGTACTTC. Its protein product is CASSSGAGGLGYEQYF. The full variable domain, in which reference TRBV5-1 and TRBJ2-7 provide the parts outside the CDR3, is KAGVTQTPRYLIKTRGQQVTLSCSPISGHRSVSWYQQTPGQGLQFLFEYFSETQRNKGNFPGRFSGRQFSNSRSEMNVSTLELGDSALYLCASSSGAGGLGYEQYFGPGTRLTVT.

The chain links TRBV5-1 to TRBJ2-1; 8 bases line up with TRBD1. The V gene end was trimmed by 2 bases and the J gene end by 0 bases; junction bases not matched to a gene: 4. The CDR3 length is 16 residues. CDR1 and CDR2 from the germline V gene are SGHRS and YFSETQ. The CDR3 loop is CASSLLQGGSYNEQFF. Written as DNA, the CDR3 is TGCGCCAGCAGCTTATTACAGGGGGGCTCCTACAATGAGCAGTTCTTC.

This chain uses TRBV7-8 with TRBJ1-2; maybe TRBD1 (5 bases). There are 16 residues in the CDR3. The V gene lost 1 base and the J gene lost 2 bases, with 14 bases spanning the gap. Looked up from germline, CDR1 is SGHVS and CDR2 is FQNEAQ. DNA for the CDR3: TGTGCCAGCAGCTTAGAAACCGGGGGAGGGAACTATGGCTACACCTTC. The encoded protein is CASSLETGGGNYGYTF.